This T cell receptor (beta chain) was documented in a study of tumor-infiltrating lymphocytes in primary liver carcinoma (dated by TCRdb to the late 2010s). For the wider study: Hepatocellular carcinoma (four) or combined HCC and intrahepatic cholangiocarcinoma (one) was present in the five patients, who were three men and two women aged 30 to 69 years. The five patients had tumors staged T1-T3 N0M0, with maximum diameters ranging from 4.2 to 10 cm. Roughly 3.5 to 7.5 million productive TCRbeta reads were obtained per sample, and no significant difference in read depth was found between tissue types. For each liver tumor, the study sampled five regions along with adjacent normal tissue and blood, and applied TCRbeta repertoire sequencing, expression microarrays and whole-exome sequencing. TCRbeta repertoire sequencing covered 35 or so specimens from 5 patients: around 25 tumor regions, 5 adjacent noncancerous liver tissues and 5 peripheral blood samples. The 25 or so tumor region samples were profiled with Agilent mRNA microarrays so that TCRbeta repertoire diversity could be related to the local molecular phenotype. High reproducibility was observed for the technical replicate repertoires, with mean shared-clone rates around 0.89 and correlation coefficients above 0.95. Overall study results and their limits: Repertoire overlap was found to be higher between tumor regions (mean roughly 35%) than between tumor-adjacent (approximately 17%) or tumor-blood (approximately 15%) pairs, consistent with antigen-driven expansion. Comparison of CD4+ and CD8+ T cell repertoires was precluded by the use of bulk unsorted samples. A significantly larger repertoire fraction was made up by the top 250 clones in tumors than in blood (p = 0.039). Only roughly 8-25% of top clones appeared in all five regions of a tumor, which suggests that tumor-infiltrating T cells are spatially heterogeneous. Because only the TCR beta chain was sequenced and unpaired alpha chains were not captured, true repertoire diversity is likely underestimated. The study included only a few patients, and the authors note findings should be validated in a larger study.

Using a constant-region primer and ProtoScript II reverse transcriptase, TCRbeta-specific cDNA was reverse-transcribed from approximately 0.55 ug total RNA. Construction of the TCRbeta libraries relied on three nested rounds of multiplex PCR, following a slightly modified ARM-PCR procedure. Each of the first two PCR rounds ran for about 10 cycles and used multiplex TRBV1-TRBV30 forward primers together with a Cbeta reverse primer. Sample barcodes and Illumina adapters were added in a final 25-cycle PCR using Deep VentR polymerase. Amplicons of 200-500 bp were gel-purified with a QIAquick gel extraction kit before sequencing. TCRbeta amplicons were sequenced on an Illumina HiSeq 2500 with 250-bp paired-end reads. On the study's bioinformatics: To recover full CDR3 sequences, reads were quality-trimmed using Trimmomatic v0.33 and paired reads were then merged using FLASH v1.2.11. MiGEC v1.2.1b assigned V, D and J germline segments to the rearranged TCRbeta sequences. Clonotype statistics and Shannon-Wiener diversity indices were calculated with VDJtools v1.0.0. To cut down on sampling bias, every analysis after diversity analysis relied on just the 250 most abundant clonotypes from each sample. The public reads were reanalyzed by TCRdb: fastp trimming at Q25, MiXCR alignment, in-frame beta chains only. Duplicate CDR3 protein sequences are folded into a single record with the most common DNA and genes. These V and J calls rely on TCRdb rather than the paper's analysis. This sample lists some 190,000 distinct CDR3 sequences; around four fifths were detected once. Together, the top ten hold around a sixth of the sample.

Without any cell sorting, total RNA and DNA were extracted together from around 20-30 mg of bulk tissue using the AllPrep DNA/RNA mini kit. Surgical resection was performed in China between 2015 and March 2016 on four or five patients with histopathologically diagnosed primary liver carcinoma. At the time of sampling, the patients were treatment-naive and had chronic HBV infection. Each tumor was sampled at five spatially separated regions: the superior, inferior, left-lateral and right-lateral poles and the tumor centre. Histological examination found more than 80% viable tumor cells in every tumor sample. Fresh tumor and adjacent tissue pieces were bisected; one half was stored in RNAlater at -80°C, the other sent for histology. Per the germline V gene, MGHRA is the CDR1 and YSYEKL is the CDR2. Ends trimmed: V by 4 bases, J by 4 bases; bases unmatched to a gene: 11. Including the terminal cysteine and phenylalanine, the CDR3 comprises 16 residues. The CDR3 DNA has 48 bases and is translated from base 1.

Note on this clonotype: Its antigen has not been determined. Base qualities are not provided; no much larger clone lies one nucleotide away.

The sequenced sample was tumor tissue from primary liver carcinoma. The sequence came from a man aged 40-55 years with primary liver carcinoma and hepatitis B virus infection. Recombination joined TRBV4-1 with TRBJ2-7; 9 bases in the middle match TRBD1. The sequence in DNA is TGCGCCAGCAGCCCACGGGACAGGGCCTGTTTGTACGAGCAGTACTTC. This encodes CASSPRDRACLYEQYF.